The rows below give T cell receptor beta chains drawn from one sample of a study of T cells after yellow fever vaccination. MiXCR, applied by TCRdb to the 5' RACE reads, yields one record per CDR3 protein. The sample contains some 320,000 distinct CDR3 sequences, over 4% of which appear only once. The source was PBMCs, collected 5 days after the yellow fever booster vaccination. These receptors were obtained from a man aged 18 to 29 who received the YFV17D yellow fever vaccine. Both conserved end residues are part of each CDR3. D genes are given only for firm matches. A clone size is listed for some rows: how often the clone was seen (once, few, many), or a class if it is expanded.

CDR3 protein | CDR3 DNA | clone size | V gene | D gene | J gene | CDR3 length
CSAIGGGTVTDTQYF | TGCAGTGCCATCGGGGGGGGGACAGTCACAGATACGCAGTATTTT | . | TRBV20-1 | . | TRBJ2-3 | 15
CASSFRLAGLGEQFF | TGTGCCAGCAGTTTCAGACTAGCGGGACTAGGTGAGCAGTTCTTC | few | TRBV12-3/TRBV12-4 | TRBD2 | TRBJ2-1 | 15
CASSTGQGTDTQYF | TGTGCCAGCAGCACCGGACAGGGAACAGATACGCAGTATTTT | many | TRBV7-9 | TRBD1 | TRBJ2-3 | 14
CASSLVHGELFF | TGTGCCAGCAGCTTAGTTCACGGGGAGCTGTTTTTT | few | TRBV7-2 | . | TRBJ2-2 | 12
CASQLLPGQGQPQHF | TGCGCCAGCCAGCTTTTACCAGGGCAGGGTCAGCCCCAGCATTTT | many | TRBV5-1 | . | TRBJ1-5 | 15
CSARSWAEREQYF | TGCAGTGCTAGATCCTGGGCAGAGAGGGAGCAGTACTTC | . | TRBV20-1 | . | TRBJ2-7 | 13
CASSLEALSTDTQYF | TGTGCCAGCAGCTTAGAAGCCCTGAGCACAGATACGCAGTATTTT | . | TRBV13 | . | TRBJ2-3 | 15
CASSRPDRGRTGANVLTF | TGCGCCAGCAGCCGACCGGACAGGGGGCGGACTGGGGCCAACGTCCTGACTTTC | few | TRBV5-1 | TRBD1 | TRBJ2-6 | 18
CASSARPALHSSYEQYF | TGTGCCAGCAGCGCTAGGCCAGCACTACATTCCTCCTACGAGCAGTACTTC | few | TRBV7-2 | . | TRBJ2-7 | 17
CASSKLDEPGNTIYF | TGTGCCAGTAGTAAGTTGGACGAACCTGGAAACACCATATATTTT | . | TRBV19 | . | TRBJ1-3 | 15
CASSLALIGQDRYGYTF | TGTGCCAGCAGCTTGGCCCTGATCGGACAGGACCGCTATGGCTACACCTTC | . | TRBV5-5 | TRBD1 | TRBJ1-2 | 17
CASSQSGIMNTEAFF | TGCGCCAGCAGCCAGTCCGGGATCATGAACACTGAAGCTTTCTTT | few | TRBV4-3 | . | TRBJ1-1 | 15
CASSLDGRGNYGYTF | TGTGCCAGCAGCTTAGATGGCAGGGGAAACTATGGCTACACCTTC | many | TRBV7-8 | . | TRBJ1-2 | 15
CASRLAGETQYF | TGTGCCAGCAGACTGGCCGGGGAGACCCAGTACTTC | few | TRBV5-4 | . | TRBJ2-5 | 12
CASSPTGGPNIQYF | TGTGCCAGCAGTCCTACAGGGGGCCCAAACATTCAGTACTTC | . | TRBV12-3/TRBV12-4 | TRBD1 | TRBJ2-4 | 14
CASSYVEKVFF | TGTGCCAGCAGTTATGTGGAGAAGGTTTTCTTT | many | TRBV6-5 | . | TRBJ1-1 | 11
CASSLEGQNNSPLHF | TGTGCCAGCAGCTTAGAAGGACAGAATAATTCACCCCTCCACTTT | few | TRBV7-2 | . | TRBJ1-6 | 15
CASKGLGGANEKLFF | TGTGCCAGCAAGGGCCTCGGGGGCGCTAACGAAAAACTGTTTTTT | few | TRBV27 | . | TRBJ1-4 | 15
CASSSYNTDTQYF | TGTGCCAGCAGCTCCTACAACACAGATACGCAGTATTTT | many | TRBV7-2 | . | TRBJ2-3 | 13
CASSIGGRPTEAFF | TGTGCCAGTAGTATCGGAGGAAGGCCCACTGAAGCTTTCTTT | few | TRBV19 | . | TRBJ1-1 | 14
CASSGHYTEAFF | TGTGCCAGCTCGGGACACTACACTGAAGCTTTCTTT | many | TRBV7-3 | . | TRBJ1-1 | 12
CASGLVLSRQGDQPQHF | TGTGCTAGTGGTTTGGTACTATCTCGCCAGGGCGATCAGCCCCAGCATTTT | . | TRBV12-5 | . | TRBJ1-5 | 17
CASSYHSGVNNEQFF | TGTGCCAGCAGCTACCATAGCGGGGTTAACAATGAGCAGTTCTTC | many | TRBV7-2 | TRBD2 | TRBJ2-1 | 15
CASSLSVPLAGPDSTDTQYF | TGTGCCAGCAGTTTATCGGTTCCACTAGCGGGCCCCGATAGCACAGATACGCAGTATTTT | . | TRBV27 | TRBD2 | TRBJ2-3 | 20
CASSQVTTGFYGYTF | TGCGCCAGCAGCCAGGTAACGACGGGATTCTATGGCTACACCTTC | . | TRBV4-3 | . | TRBJ1-2 | 15
CASSTRTTGPQHF | TGTGCCAGCAGTACCCGGACGACGGGGCCCCAGCATTTT | few | TRBV12-3/TRBV12-4 | . | TRBJ1-5 | 13
CASTSDGRRPNQPQHF | TGTGCCAGTACCTCAGACGGTCGTCGACCCAATCAGCCCCAGCATTTT | . | TRBV19 | . | TRBJ1-5 | 16
CSAYPGPPLGYTF | TGCAGTGCGTATCCGGGACCCCCTCTAGGCTACACCTTC | many | TRBV20-1 | . | TRBJ1-2 | 13